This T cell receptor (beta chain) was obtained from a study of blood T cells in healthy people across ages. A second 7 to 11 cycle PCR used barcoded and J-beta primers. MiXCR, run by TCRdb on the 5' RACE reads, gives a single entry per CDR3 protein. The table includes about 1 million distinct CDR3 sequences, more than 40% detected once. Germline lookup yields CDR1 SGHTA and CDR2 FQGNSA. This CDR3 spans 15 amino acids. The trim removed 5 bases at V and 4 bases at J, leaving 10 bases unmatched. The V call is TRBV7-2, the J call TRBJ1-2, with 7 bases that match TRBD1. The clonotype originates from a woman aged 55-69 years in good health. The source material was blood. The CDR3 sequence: CASSLVNRGSYGYTF. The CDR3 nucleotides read TGTGCCAGCAGCCTAGTAAACAGGGGTTCCTATGGCTACACCTTC.